The sequence of this TCR beta chain was determined in a study of early T cells in non-severe SARS-CoV-2 infection (dated by TCRdb to about 2021). At the level of the whole study: TCR sequencing used bulk RNA from unsorted whole blood, so alpha and beta chains could not be paired.

The full study reports these points: VDJdb matching was skewed toward anti-spike CD8 responses and likely underestimated virus-specific expansions, missing private and CD4 specificities.

V lost 6 bases and J lost 0 bases; the stretch between them is 10 bases long. Its CDR3 holds 14 amino acids, cysteine through phenylalanine. The kept DNA is CDR3 alone, 42 bases in frame from the first base. CDR1 is given as LGHDT and CDR2 as YNNKEL, both from the germline V gene (reference sequence). The sample holds many counts of this clonotype. The antigen it binds to is not known. No much larger clonotype is one base removed from it; base qualities were not supplied. Library preparation used 5' RACE. Sequencing used a NextSeq 500. In the TCR library protocol, unique molecular identifiers were attached to individual cDNA molecules to correct for PCR bias and sequencing error. Sequencing covered both TCR alpha and beta chains, and within each sample the abundances of alpha and beta sequences were tightly co-correlated. In the paper's pipeline: V gene, J gene and CDR3 annotation of TCR sequences was performed with Decombinator V4. Expanded TCRs were defined as changing significantly between any two time points under a Poisson model with p below 0.0001. Abundances of TCRs were expressed as counts per million after normalisation to the total number of TCRs sequenced in each sample. MAIT TCRs were defined by TRAV1-2 paired with TRAJ12, TRAJ20 or TRAJ33, and iNKT TCRs by TRAV10 paired with TRAJ18. VDJdb, accessed 1 November 2021, was searched for CMV, EBV and SARS-CoV-2 annotated TCRs, with TCRs annotated for multiple antigens excluded. In-frame beta chains were kept once TCRdb had trimmed the public reads at Q25 with fastp and called clones with MiXCR. Here each entry gathers all rows of one CDR3 protein and keeps the most common genes and DNA. The V and J calls and clone size are TCRdb's, not the authors'. In this sample the table shows around 80,000 distinct CDR3 sequences, less than 15% of which occur a single time. The ten most abundant clones make up approximately 6% of the sample.

Set within a cohort of healthcare workers in London, UK, this nested case-control study involved weekly PCR testing of nasopharyngeal swabs along with blood sampling. Healthcare workers were recruited during the week of the UK lockdown, between 23 and 31 March 2020, and followed weekly for up to about 15 weeks. The sequenced material came from whole blood. This sequence uses TRBV3-1 and TRBJ2-3; TRBD2 might be the D gene, on 5 matching bases. The receptor was derived from an adult who was a healthcare worker with PCR-confirmed SARS-CoV-2 infection or an uninfected control (not recorded which). CDR3 protein: CASSLAGSTDTQYF. The DNA is as follows: TGTGCCAGCAGTTTGGCGGGCAGCACAGATACGCAGTATTTT.